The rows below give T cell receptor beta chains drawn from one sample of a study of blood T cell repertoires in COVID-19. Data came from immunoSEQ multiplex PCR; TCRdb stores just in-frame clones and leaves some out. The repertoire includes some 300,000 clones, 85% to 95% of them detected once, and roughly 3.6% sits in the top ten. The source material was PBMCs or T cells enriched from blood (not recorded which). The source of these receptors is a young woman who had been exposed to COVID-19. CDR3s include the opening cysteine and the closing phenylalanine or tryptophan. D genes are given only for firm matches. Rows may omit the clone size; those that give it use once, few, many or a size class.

cdr3_nt: TGTGCCAGCAGCGTAGATGCAACAGGGGGCGCCTATGGCTACACCTTC
cdr3_aa: CASSVDATGGAYGYTF
v_call: TRBV9
d_call: TRBD1
clone_size: -
j_call: TRBJ1-2

cdr3_nt: TGTGCCAGTAGTCCCGGGGCTACAGGGACAGGGCCCACCTACGAGCAGTACTTC
cdr3_aa: CASSPGATGTGPTYEQYF
v_call: TRBV19
d_call: TRBD1
clone_size: -
j_call: TRBJ2-7

cdr3_nt: TGTGCCAGCAGTTTATCCGGCGGGCCTGCCTACGAGCAGTACTTC
cdr3_aa: CASSLSGGPAYEQYF
v_call: TRBV27
d_call: -
clone_size: -
j_call: TRBJ2-7

cdr3_nt: TGTGCCAGCAGTTCCAGGAATGAGCAGTTCTTC
cdr3_aa: CASSSRNEQFF
v_call: TRBV12-3/TRBV12-4
d_call: -
clone_size: -
j_call: TRBJ2-1

cdr3_nt: TGTGCCAGCAGCTCAGGTCCTAATATCGCCTACGAGCAGTACTTC
cdr3_aa: CASSSGPNIAYEQYF
v_call: TRBV7-2
d_call: -
clone_size: -
j_call: TRBJ2-7

cdr3_nt: TGTGCCAGCAGCGTAGAACCGTCGGCAGGAGAAAAACTGTTTTTT
cdr3_aa: CASSVEPSAGEKLFF
v_call: TRBV9
d_call: -
clone_size: once
j_call: TRBJ1-4

cdr3_nt: TGTGCCAGCAGATACGGGACAGGGTCGAACACTGAAGCTTTCTTT
cdr3_aa: CASRYGTGSNTEAFF
v_call: TRBV7-9
d_call: TRBD1
clone_size: -
j_call: TRBJ1-1

cdr3_nt: TGTGCCAGTACCGCTCTGACAGGCCCCTATGGCTACACCTTC
cdr3_aa: CASTALTGPYGYTF
v_call: TRBV19
d_call: -
clone_size: -
j_call: TRBJ1-2

cdr3_nt: TGTGCCAGCCGGACAGGCATATCCTACGAGCAGTACTTC
cdr3_aa: CASRTGISYEQYF
v_call: TRBV2
d_call: TRBD1
clone_size: -
j_call: TRBJ2-7

cdr3_nt: TGTGCCCACGGCGGGTCCTACGAGCAGTACTTC
cdr3_aa: CAHGGSYEQYF
v_call: TRBV30
d_call: -
clone_size: -
j_call: TRBJ2-7

cdr3_nt: TGCGCCAGCAGCTGGGGACAGGGGCGCGGCTACACCTTC
cdr3_aa: CASSWGQGRGYTF
v_call: TRBV5-1
d_call: TRBD1
clone_size: -
j_call: TRBJ1-2

cdr3_nt: TGTGCCAGCAGCCCCACCAGCGGGGCGGTCTATGAGCAGTTCTTC
cdr3_aa: CASSPTSGAVYEQFF
v_call: TRBV7-6
d_call: TRBD2
clone_size: -
j_call: TRBJ2-1

cdr3_nt: TGTGCCAGCAGCCAAGACAAGGTTTCGCGGGGGCATGAGCAGTTCTTC
cdr3_aa: CASSQDKVSRGHEQFF
v_call: TRBV4-2
d_call: -
clone_size: -
j_call: TRBJ2-1

cdr3_nt: TGTGCCATCAGTGTAAAGGAAAGGGGCACTGAAGCTTTCTTT
cdr3_aa: CAISVKERGTEAFF
v_call: TRBV10-3
d_call: -
clone_size: -
j_call: TRBJ1-1

cdr3_nt: TGTGCCAGCAGCTCCGGGACAGGGAATGCTCAGCCCCAGCATTTT
cdr3_aa: CASSSGTGNAQPQHF
v_call: TRBV7-6
d_call: TRBD1
clone_size: -
j_call: TRBJ1-5

cdr3_nt: TGTGCCAGCAGCCTATGGACAGGCCTGGGAGAGACCCAGTACTTC
cdr3_aa: CASSLWTGLGETQYF
v_call: TRBV7-2
d_call: TRBD1
clone_size: -
j_call: TRBJ2-5

cdr3_nt: TGCGCCAGCAGCTCGGGGACAGGAGCTAACTATGGCTACACCTTC
cdr3_aa: CASSSGTGANYGYTF
v_call: TRBV5-1
d_call: TRBD1
clone_size: -
j_call: TRBJ1-2

cdr3_nt: TGCGCCAGCAGCCTCTACGGGACAGGGTTTTACAATGAGCAGTTCTTC
cdr3_aa: CASSLYGTGFYNEQFF
v_call: TRBV5-1
d_call: TRBD1
clone_size: -
j_call: TRBJ2-1

cdr3_nt: TGTGCCAGCAGTCGAGGGACTAGCGGGGGAGATAAAAACATTCAGTACTTC
cdr3_aa: CASSRGTSGGDKNIQYF
v_call: TRBV27
d_call: TRBD2
clone_size: -
j_call: TRBJ2-4

cdr3_nt: TGCGCCAGCAGCCATTGGGTAACCGGGACTGAGAACACTGAAGCTTTCTTT
cdr3_aa: CASSHWVTGTENTEAFF
v_call: TRBV4-1
d_call: -
clone_size: -
j_call: TRBJ1-1

cdr3_nt: TGTGCCAGCAGTGAATTCCCCTCAGGACAAGTTTCCACTGAAGCTTTCTTT
cdr3_aa: CASSEFPSGQVSTEAFF
v_call: TRBV6-1
d_call: -
clone_size: -
j_call: TRBJ1-1

cdr3_nt: TGCGCCAGCACAGGACAGGGGGCAGAAAAACTGTTTTTT
cdr3_aa: CASTGQGAEKLFF
v_call: TRBV5-1
d_call: TRBD1
clone_size: -
j_call: TRBJ1-4

cdr3_nt: TGCGCCAGCACTCCGGGACACCGTAACACTGAAGCTTTCTTT
cdr3_aa: CASTPGHRNTEAFF
v_call: TRBV4-1
d_call: -
clone_size: -
j_call: TRBJ1-1

cdr3_nt: TGCGCCAGCAGCCAAGACTTCCAAGAGACCCAGTACTTC
cdr3_aa: CASSQDFQETQYF
v_call: TRBV4-3
d_call: -
clone_size: -
j_call: TRBJ2-5

cdr3_nt: TGTGCCAGCACTAGGGACATACAAGAGACCCAGTACTTC
cdr3_aa: CASTRDIQETQYF
v_call: TRBV6-5
d_call: -
clone_size: -
j_call: TRBJ2-5

cdr3_nt: TGTGCCAGCAGCCGACCGGACAGGGCCTGGGAGCAGTACTTC
cdr3_aa: CASSRPDRAWEQYF
v_call: TRBV7-9
d_call: TRBD1
clone_size: -
j_call: TRBJ2-7

cdr3_nt: TGTGCCAGCAGCCGGGACAGGGGTCCATACGAGCAGTACTTC
cdr3_aa: CASSRDRGPYEQYF
v_call: TRBV5-4
d_call: TRBD1
clone_size: -
j_call: TRBJ2-7

cdr3_nt: TGTGCCAGCAGCTTAATAGGGTCCGGACAGTACAATGAGCAGTTCTTC
cdr3_aa: CASSLIGSGQYNEQFF
v_call: TRBV7-9
d_call: -
clone_size: once
j_call: TRBJ2-1

cdr3_nt: TGTGCCACCAGTGATCCCTCAGCGGGGGGGCGCCCAGATACGCAGTATTTT
cdr3_aa: CATSDPSAGGRPDTQYF
v_call: TRBV24-1
d_call: TRBD2
clone_size: -
j_call: TRBJ2-3

cdr3_nt: TGTGCCAGTAGCCCCCCGGGGACTGGTCAGCCCCAGCATTTT
cdr3_aa: CASSPPGTGQPQHF
v_call: TRBV19
d_call: -
clone_size: -
j_call: TRBJ1-5

cdr3_nt: TGTGCCAGCAGTTACTCGGGACTAGGCTCTCTGGCCCTCCACTTT
cdr3_aa: CASSYSGLGSLALHF
v_call: TRBV6-5
d_call: -
clone_size: -
j_call: TRBJ1-6

cdr3_nt: TGCAGCGTTGGGGACAGGGGTCATATGAACACTGAAGCTTTCTTT
cdr3_aa: CSVGDRGHMNTEAFF
v_call: TRBV29-1
d_call: TRBD1
clone_size: -
j_call: TRBJ1-1

cdr3_nt: TGTGCCAGCACGTACCGGGTTGTAATTGATCAGCCCCAGCATTTT
cdr3_aa: CASTYRVVIDQPQHF
v_call: TRBV2
d_call: -
clone_size: once
j_call: TRBJ1-5

cdr3_nt: TGTGCCAGCAAGGACACTCTAAGCAATCAGCCCCAGCATTTT
cdr3_aa: CASKDTLSNQPQHF
v_call: TRBV2
d_call: -
clone_size: -
j_call: TRBJ1-5

cdr3_nt: TGCGCCAGCAGCTTACAAGAGGGAGAGGGCAAAAACATTCAGTACTTC
cdr3_aa: CASSLQEGEGKNIQYF
v_call: TRBV5-1
d_call: -
clone_size: -
j_call: TRBJ2-4

cdr3_nt: TGTGCCAGCAGCTTAGTTGCGGGGGGGCGACCTAGCACAGATACGCAGTATTTT
cdr3_aa: CASSLVAGGRPSTDTQYF
v_call: TRBV7-2
d_call: TRBD2
clone_size: -
j_call: TRBJ2-3

cdr3_nt: TGTGCCAGCAGCCGTAGCCTACTGAGGAACACTGAAGCTTTCTTT
cdr3_aa: CASSRSLLRNTEAFF
v_call: TRBV7-8
d_call: -
clone_size: -
j_call: TRBJ1-1

cdr3_nt: TGTGCCAGCAGCGCCCAGGGGGGCTCTGGAAACACCATATATTTT
cdr3_aa: CASSAQGGSGNTIYF
v_call: TRBV7-2
d_call: TRBD1
clone_size: -
j_call: TRBJ1-3

cdr3_nt: TGTGCCATCAGTGACCCCCGGGACAGGGTCAATGAGCAGTTCTTC
cdr3_aa: CAISDPRDRVNEQFF
v_call: TRBV10-3
d_call: TRBD1
clone_size: once
j_call: TRBJ2-1

cdr3_nt: TGTGCCAGCAGCGTAGCGGCAGGGATGTCCAAAAACATTCAGTACTTC
cdr3_aa: CASSVAAGMSKNIQYF
v_call: TRBV9
d_call: -
clone_size: -
j_call: TRBJ2-4

cdr3_nt: TGTGCCACTGGTAGTAGGAACACTGAAGCTTTCTTT
cdr3_aa: CATGSRNTEAFF
v_call: TRBV10-3
d_call: -
clone_size: -
j_call: TRBJ1-1

cdr3_nt: TGCGCCAGCAGCCAAGCACACAGGCTCTCTGGAAACACCATATATTTT
cdr3_aa: CASSQAHRLSGNTIYF
v_call: TRBV4-3
d_call: -
clone_size: -
j_call: TRBJ1-3

cdr3_nt: TGCGCCAGCAAGAGCGGGGTGCATAGGGAAGCTTTCTTT
cdr3_aa: CASKSGVHREAFF
v_call: TRBV23-1
d_call: -
clone_size: few
j_call: TRBJ1-1

cdr3_nt: TGTGCCAGCAGGACAGGGGGCGCGGCAGATACGCAGTATTTT
cdr3_aa: CASRTGGAADTQYF
v_call: TRBV2
d_call: TRBD1
clone_size: -
j_call: TRBJ2-3

cdr3_nt: TGTGCCAGCAGCGTAGAGGCGGGGGGGCCCTACAATGAGCAGTTCTTC
cdr3_aa: CASSVEAGGPYNEQFF
v_call: TRBV9
d_call: TRBD2
clone_size: -
j_call: TRBJ2-1

cdr3_nt: TGTGCCAGCAGACTGGGGGGTCAAGAGACCCAGTACTTC
cdr3_aa: CASRLGGQETQYF
v_call: TRBV5-5
d_call: -
clone_size: -
j_call: TRBJ2-5

cdr3_nt: TGTGCCAGCTCACTGGGGGGGACCGGCAATCAGCCCCAGCATTTT
cdr3_aa: CASSLGGTGNQPQHF
v_call: TRBV18
d_call: -
clone_size: -
j_call: TRBJ1-5

cdr3_nt: TGTGCCAGCTCACCACTGGCAGGCCAGGGGGGCTACACCTTC
cdr3_aa: CASSPLAGQGGYTF
v_call: TRBV18
d_call: -
clone_size: once
j_call: TRBJ1-2

cdr3_nt: TGCGCCAGCAGCCTGGGACAGACACTTAACTATGGCTACACCTTC
cdr3_aa: CASSLGQTLNYGYTF
v_call: TRBV5-1
d_call: TRBD1
clone_size: -
j_call: TRBJ1-2

cdr3_nt: TGCGCCAGCAGTCAACAGGGGAACACTGAAGCTTTCTTT
cdr3_aa: CASSQQGNTEAFF
v_call: TRBV23-1
d_call: -
clone_size: once
j_call: TRBJ1-1

cdr3_nt: TGTGCCAGCAGCTTATCGGGAGGCACTGAAGCTTTCTTT
cdr3_aa: CASSLSGGTEAFF
v_call: TRBV13
d_call: -
clone_size: -
j_call: TRBJ1-1

cdr3_nt: TGCGCCAGCAGCCAAGCGGTTTGGAGGGACGCTTTCTTT
cdr3_aa: CASSQAVWRDAFF
v_call: TRBV4-1
d_call: -
clone_size: -
j_call: TRBJ1-1

cdr3_nt: TGTGCCAGTAGTATAGTGGGGGGGGATGGTTTGACTGAAGCTTTCTTT
cdr3_aa: CASSIVGGDGLTEAFF
v_call: TRBV19
d_call: -
clone_size: -
j_call: TRBJ1-1

cdr3_nt: TGTGCCAGCCGTGCAGGAATGAACACTGAAGCTTTCTTT
cdr3_aa: CASRAGMNTEAFF
v_call: TRBV7-7
d_call: -
clone_size: -
j_call: TRBJ1-1

cdr3_nt: TGTGCCAGCAGCTTGCTAGCGGGGGAGAAGACAGATACGCAGTATTTT
cdr3_aa: CASSLLAGEKTDTQYF
v_call: TRBV7-6
d_call: TRBD2
clone_size: once
j_call: TRBJ2-3

cdr3_nt: TGTGCCAGTAGTATAGTTCTCGCAGGGATGAATCAGCCCCAGCATTTT
cdr3_aa: CASSIVLAGMNQPQHF
v_call: TRBV19
d_call: -
clone_size: -
j_call: TRBJ1-5

cdr3_nt: TGTGCCAGCAGCTTTACGGGCAATCAGCCCCAGCATTTT
cdr3_aa: CASSFTGNQPQHF
v_call: TRBV7-9
d_call: -
clone_size: -
j_call: TRBJ1-5